This T cell receptor (beta chain) was profiled in a study of blood T cell repertoires in COVID-19. Study at large: The origin of the acute and convalescent COVID-19 samples was the United States, Italy and Spain. Sources were T cells, B-cell-depleted T cells, or PBMCs; the material itself was cDNA or gDNA.

In the study's own analysis: Amplification of reference gene primers was used by the study to estimate nucleated cell counts. The method was immunoSEQ multiplex PCR; TCRdb's version includes in-frame clones alone and lacks a portion of them. V, J and clone size are those of that table, while D and trimming were read from the DNA. The repertoire holds about 41,000 clones, with roughly 91% as singletons. Germline values: CDR1 SNHLY, CDR2 FYNNEI. Trimming took 7 bases from V and 5 from J; bases not matched to a gene: 2. This CDR3 region has 14 residues. This TCR derives from a human donor in a cohort sampled during active COVID-19. What was sequenced was peripheral blood. This rearrangement joins TRBV2 to TRBJ2-1; 13 bases match TRBD2. The CDR3 coding sequence is TGTGCCAGCAAGGGACTAGCGGGAAACAATGAGCAGTTCTTC. This gives the protein CASKGLAGNNEQFF.